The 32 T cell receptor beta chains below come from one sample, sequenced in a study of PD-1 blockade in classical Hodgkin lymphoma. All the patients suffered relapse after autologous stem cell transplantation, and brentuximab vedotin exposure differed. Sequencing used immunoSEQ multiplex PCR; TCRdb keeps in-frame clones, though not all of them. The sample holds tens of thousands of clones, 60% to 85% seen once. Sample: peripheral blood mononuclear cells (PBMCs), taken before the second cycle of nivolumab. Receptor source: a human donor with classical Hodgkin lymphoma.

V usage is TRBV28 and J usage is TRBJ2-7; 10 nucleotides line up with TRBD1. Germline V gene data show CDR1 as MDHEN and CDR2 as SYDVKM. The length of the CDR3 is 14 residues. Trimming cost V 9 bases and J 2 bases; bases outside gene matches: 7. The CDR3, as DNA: TGTGCCAGTACCAGGGGGACAGGGGCCTACGAGCAGTACTTC. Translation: CASTRGTGAYEQYF.

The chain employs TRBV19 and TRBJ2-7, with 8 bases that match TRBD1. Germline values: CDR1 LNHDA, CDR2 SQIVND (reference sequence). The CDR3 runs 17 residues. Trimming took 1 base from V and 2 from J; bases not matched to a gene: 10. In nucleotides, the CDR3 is TGTGCCAGTAGTATAGGCCACCGGGACAGGATTCCCTACGAGCAGTACTTC. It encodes CASSIGHRDRIPYEQYF.

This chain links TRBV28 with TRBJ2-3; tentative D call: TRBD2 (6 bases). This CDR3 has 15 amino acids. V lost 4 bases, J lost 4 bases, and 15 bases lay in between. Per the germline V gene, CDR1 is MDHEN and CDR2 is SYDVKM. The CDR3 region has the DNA TGTGCCAGCAGTTCGCGGGGTCCGGGGTCAGATACGCAGTATTTT. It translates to CASSSRGPGSDTQYF.

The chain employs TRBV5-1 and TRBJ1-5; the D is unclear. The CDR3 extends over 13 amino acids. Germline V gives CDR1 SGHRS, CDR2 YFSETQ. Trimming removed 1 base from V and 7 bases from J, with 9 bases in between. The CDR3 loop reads CASSLSTEQPQHF. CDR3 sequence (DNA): TGCGCCAGCAGCTTGTCTACAGAACAGCCCCAGCATTTT. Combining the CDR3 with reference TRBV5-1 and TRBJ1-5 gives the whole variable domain KAGVTQTPRYLIKTRGQQVTLSCSPISGHRSVSWYQQTPGQGLQFLFEYFSETQRNKGNFPGRFSGRQFSNSRSEMNVSTLELGDSALYLCASSLSTEQPQHFGDGTRLSIL.

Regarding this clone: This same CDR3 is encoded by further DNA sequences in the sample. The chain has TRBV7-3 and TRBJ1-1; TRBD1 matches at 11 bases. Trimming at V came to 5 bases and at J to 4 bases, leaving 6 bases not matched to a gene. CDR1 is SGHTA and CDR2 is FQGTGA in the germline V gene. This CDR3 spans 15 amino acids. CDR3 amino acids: CASSRTGGAGTEAFF. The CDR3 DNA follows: TGTGCCAGCAGCCGGACAGGGGGCGCCGGCACTGAAGCTTTCTTT.

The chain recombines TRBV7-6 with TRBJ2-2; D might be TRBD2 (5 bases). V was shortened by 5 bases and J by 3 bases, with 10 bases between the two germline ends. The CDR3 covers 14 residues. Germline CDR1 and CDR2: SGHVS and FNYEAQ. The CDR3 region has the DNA TGTGCCAGCAGCCCCGTAGCGTACACCGGGGAGCTGTTTTTT. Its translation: CASSPVAYTGELFF.

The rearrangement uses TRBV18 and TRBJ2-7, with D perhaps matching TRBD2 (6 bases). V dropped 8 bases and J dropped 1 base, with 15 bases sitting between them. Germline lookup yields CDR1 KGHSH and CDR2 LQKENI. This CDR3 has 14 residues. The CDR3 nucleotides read TGTGCCAGCGCAGGCGGTGCGGGGTCCTACGAGCAGTACTTC. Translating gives CASAGGAGSYEQYF.

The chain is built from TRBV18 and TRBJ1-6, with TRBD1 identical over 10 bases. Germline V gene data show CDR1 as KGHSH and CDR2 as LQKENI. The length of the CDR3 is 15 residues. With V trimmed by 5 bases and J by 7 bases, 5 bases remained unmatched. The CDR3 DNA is TGTGCCAGCTCAACGGACAGGGGGGGAAATTCACCCCTCCACTTT. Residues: CASSTDRGGNSPLHF.

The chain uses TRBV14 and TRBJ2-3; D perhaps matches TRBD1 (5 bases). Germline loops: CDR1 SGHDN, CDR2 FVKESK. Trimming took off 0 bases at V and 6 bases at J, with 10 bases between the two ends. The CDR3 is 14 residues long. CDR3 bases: TGTGCCAGCAGCCAAGAACTGGGGCGGGATACGCAGTATTTT. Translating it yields CASSQELGRDTQYF.

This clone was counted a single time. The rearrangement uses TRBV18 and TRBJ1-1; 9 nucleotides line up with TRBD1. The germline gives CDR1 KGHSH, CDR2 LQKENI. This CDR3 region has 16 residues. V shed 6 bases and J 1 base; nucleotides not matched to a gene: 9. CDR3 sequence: CASSQWTGVANTEAFF. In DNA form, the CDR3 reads TGTGCCAGCTCTCAATGGACAGGGGTCGCGAACACTGAAGCTTTCTTT.

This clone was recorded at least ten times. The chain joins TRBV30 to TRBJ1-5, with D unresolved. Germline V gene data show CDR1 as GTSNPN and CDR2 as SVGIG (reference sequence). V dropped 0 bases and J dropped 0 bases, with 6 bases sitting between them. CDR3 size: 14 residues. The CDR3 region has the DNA TGTGCCTGGAGTGTGGATGATAGCAATCAGCCCCAGCATTTT. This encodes CAWSVDDSNQPQHF.

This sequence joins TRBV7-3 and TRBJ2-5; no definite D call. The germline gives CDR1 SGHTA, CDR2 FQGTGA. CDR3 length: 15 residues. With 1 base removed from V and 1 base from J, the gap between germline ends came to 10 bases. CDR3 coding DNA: TGTGCCAGCAGCTTAAAACGGGCCGCCCAAGAGACCCAGTACTTC. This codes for CASSLKRAAQETQYF.

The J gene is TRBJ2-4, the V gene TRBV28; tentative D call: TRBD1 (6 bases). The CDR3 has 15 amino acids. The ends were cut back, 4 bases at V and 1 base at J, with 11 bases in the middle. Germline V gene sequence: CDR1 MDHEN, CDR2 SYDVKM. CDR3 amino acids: CASSYRATAKNIQYF. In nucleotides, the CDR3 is TGTGCCAGCAGTTACAGGGCCACGGCCAAAAACATTCAGTACTTC.

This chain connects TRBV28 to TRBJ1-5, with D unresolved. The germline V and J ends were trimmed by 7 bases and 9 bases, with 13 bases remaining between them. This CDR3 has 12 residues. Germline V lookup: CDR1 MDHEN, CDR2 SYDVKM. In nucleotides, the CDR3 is TGTGCCAGCACCTTACCCCGGGGGCCCCAGCATTTT. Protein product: CASTLPRGPQHF.

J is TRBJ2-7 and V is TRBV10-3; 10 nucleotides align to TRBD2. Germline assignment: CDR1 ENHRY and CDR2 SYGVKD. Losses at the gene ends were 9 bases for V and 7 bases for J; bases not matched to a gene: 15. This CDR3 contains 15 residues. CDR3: CAIHPASGGLREQYF. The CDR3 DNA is TGTGCCATTCACCCGGCTAGCGGGGGACTACGTGAGCAGTACTTC.

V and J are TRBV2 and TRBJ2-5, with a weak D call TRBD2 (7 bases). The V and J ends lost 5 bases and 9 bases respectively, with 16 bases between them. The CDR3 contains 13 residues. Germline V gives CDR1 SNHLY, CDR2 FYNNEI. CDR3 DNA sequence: TGTGCCAGCAGTAGACTAGCCCCAGGGGCCCAGTACTTC. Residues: CASSRLAPGAQYF.

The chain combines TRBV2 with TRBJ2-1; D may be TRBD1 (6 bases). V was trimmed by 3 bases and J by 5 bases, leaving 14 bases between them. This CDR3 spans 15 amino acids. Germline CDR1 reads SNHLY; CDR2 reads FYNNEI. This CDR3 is CASSEDRRSDNEQFF. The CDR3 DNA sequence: TGTGCCAGCAGTGAGGACAGAAGGAGCGACAATGAGCAGTTCTTC. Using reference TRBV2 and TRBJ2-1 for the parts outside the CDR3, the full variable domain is EPEVTQTPSHQVTQMGQEVILRCVPISNHLYFYWYRQILGQKVEFLVSFYNNEISEKSEIFDDQFSVERPDGSNFTLKIRSTKLEDSAMYFCASSEDRRSDNEQFFGPGTRLTVL.

CDR3 region: CASSLGLAGGPGQTQYF. CDR3 DNA sequence: TGTGCCAGCAGCTTAGGGCTAGCGGGGGGGCCGGGACAGACCCAGTACTTC. V usage is TRBV7-8 and J usage is TRBJ2-5; TRBD2 aligns across 12 bases. V trimming: 1 base; J trimming: 6 bases; junction bases outside the gene matches: 9. CDR1 SGHVS and CDR2 FQNEAQ come from the germline V gene. The CDR3 runs to 17 residues.

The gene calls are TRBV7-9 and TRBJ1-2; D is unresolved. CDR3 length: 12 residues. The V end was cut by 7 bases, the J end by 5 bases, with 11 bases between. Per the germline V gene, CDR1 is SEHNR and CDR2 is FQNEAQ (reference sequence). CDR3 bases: TGTGCCAGCACCTCATTTGGTTATGGCTACACCTTC. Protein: CASTSFGYGYTF.

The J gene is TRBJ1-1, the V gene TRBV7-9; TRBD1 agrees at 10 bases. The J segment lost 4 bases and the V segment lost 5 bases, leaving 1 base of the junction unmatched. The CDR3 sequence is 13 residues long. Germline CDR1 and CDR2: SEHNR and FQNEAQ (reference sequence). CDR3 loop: CASSGQGGTEAFF. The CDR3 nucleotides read TGTGCCAGCAGCGGACAGGGGGGCACTGAAGCTTTCTTT.

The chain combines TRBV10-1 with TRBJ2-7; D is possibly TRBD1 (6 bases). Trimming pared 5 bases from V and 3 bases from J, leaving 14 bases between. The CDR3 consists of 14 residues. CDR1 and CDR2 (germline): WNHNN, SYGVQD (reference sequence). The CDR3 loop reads CASSPDRTSYEQYF. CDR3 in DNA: TGCGCCAGCAGTCCCGACAGGACAAGCTACGAGCAGTACTTC.

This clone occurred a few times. The DNA for the CDR3 is TGTGCCAGCTCACCAGGGTGGGACACTGAAGCTTTCTTT. Translating it yields CASSPGWDTEAFF. The chain couples TRBV18 to TRBJ1-1; D is uncertain. The CDR3 is 13 residues long. The germline gives CDR1 KGHSH, CDR2 LQKENI. The germline V and J ends were trimmed by 2 bases and 3 bases, with 7 bases remaining between them.

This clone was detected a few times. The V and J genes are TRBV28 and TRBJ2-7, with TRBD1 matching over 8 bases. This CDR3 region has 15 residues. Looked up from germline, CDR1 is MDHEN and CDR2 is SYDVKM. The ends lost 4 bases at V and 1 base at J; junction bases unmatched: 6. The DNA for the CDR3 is TGTGCCAGCAGTTCCGGGACAGGAGGTTCCTACGAGCAGTACTTC. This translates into CASSSGTGGSYEQYF.

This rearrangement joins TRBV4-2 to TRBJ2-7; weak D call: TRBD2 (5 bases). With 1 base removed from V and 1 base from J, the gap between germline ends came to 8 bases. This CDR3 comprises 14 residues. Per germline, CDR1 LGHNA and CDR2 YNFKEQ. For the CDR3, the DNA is TGTGCCAGCAGCCAAGCCAGCGGATCCTACGAGCAGTACTTC. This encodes CASSQASGSYEQYF.

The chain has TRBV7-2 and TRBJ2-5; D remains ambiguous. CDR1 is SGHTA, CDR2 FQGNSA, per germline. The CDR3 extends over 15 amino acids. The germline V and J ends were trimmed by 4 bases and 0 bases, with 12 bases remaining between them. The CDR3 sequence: CASSSSRRYQETQYF. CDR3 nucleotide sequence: TGTGCCAGCAGCTCAAGCAGGCGCTACCAAGAGACCCAGTACTTC.

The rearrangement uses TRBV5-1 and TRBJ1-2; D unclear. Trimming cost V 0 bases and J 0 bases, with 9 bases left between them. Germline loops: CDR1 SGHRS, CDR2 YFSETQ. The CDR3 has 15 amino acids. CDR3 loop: CASSLEPTTNYGYTF. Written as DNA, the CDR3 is TGCGCCAGCAGCTTGGAACCGACCACTAACTATGGCTACACCTTC.

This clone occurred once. CDR3 DNA: TGCGCCAGCAGCTTGGGACAAGTCACAGATACGCAGTATTTT. Protein product: CASSLGQVTDTQYF. This sequence joins TRBV5-1 and TRBJ2-3; D not certain. CDR3 length: 14 amino acids. Looked up from germline, CDR1 is SGHRS and CDR2 is YFSETQ. Trimming cost V 0 bases and J 2 bases, with 7 bases left between them.

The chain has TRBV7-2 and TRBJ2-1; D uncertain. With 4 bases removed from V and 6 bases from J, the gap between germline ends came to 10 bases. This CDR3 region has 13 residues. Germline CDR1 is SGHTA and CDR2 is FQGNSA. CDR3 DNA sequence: TGTGCCAGCAGCTATCCCACTGCCAATGAGCAGTTCTTC. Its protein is CASSYPTANEQFF.

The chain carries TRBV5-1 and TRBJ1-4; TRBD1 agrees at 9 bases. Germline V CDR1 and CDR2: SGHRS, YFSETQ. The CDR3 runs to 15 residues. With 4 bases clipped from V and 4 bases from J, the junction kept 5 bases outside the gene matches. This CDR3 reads CASSALTGGNEKLFF. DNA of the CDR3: TGCGCCAGCAGCGCCCTGACAGGGGGTAATGAAAAACTGTTTTTT.

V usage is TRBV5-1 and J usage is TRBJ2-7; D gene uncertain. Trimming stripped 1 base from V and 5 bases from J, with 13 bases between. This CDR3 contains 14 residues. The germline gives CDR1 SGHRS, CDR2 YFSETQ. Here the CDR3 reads CASSLTPGMDEQYF. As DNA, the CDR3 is TGCGCCAGCAGCTTGACTCCGGGTATGGACGAGCAGTACTTC.

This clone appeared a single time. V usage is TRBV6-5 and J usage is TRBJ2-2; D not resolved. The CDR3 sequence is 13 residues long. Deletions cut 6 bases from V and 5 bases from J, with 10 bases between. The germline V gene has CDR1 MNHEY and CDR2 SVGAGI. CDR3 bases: TGTGCCAGCAGACTTCGAGAAACCGGGGAGCTGTTTTTT. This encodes CASRLRETGELFF.

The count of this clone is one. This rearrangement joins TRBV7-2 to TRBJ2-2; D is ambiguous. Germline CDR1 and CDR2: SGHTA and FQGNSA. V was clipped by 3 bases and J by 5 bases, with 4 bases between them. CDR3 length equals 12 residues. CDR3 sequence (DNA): TGTGCCAGCAGCTTCGGAACCGGGGAGCTGTTTTTT. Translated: CASSFGTGELFF.